Sequencing of this T cell receptor beta chain was carried out in a study of T cells after yellow fever vaccination. V was trimmed by 1 base and J by 1 base, leaving 10 bases between them. The CDR3 loop spans 15 amino acids. From germline, CDR1 is SGDLS and CDR2 YYNGEE. Conversion of TCR transcripts into cDNA relied on 5'RACE template switching, which added a universal primer site and UMIs. Each CDR3 protein gets one entry after TCRdb re-called the 5' RACE reads with MiXCR. The table records about 500,000 distinct CDR3 sequences, 17% of them present only once. The chain recombines TRBV9 with TRBJ2-3; D call uncertain. This TCR derives from a man aged 18-30 years who received the YFV17D yellow fever vaccine. The material was PBMCs, obtained less than 6 days after the first yellow fever vaccination. This CDR3 reads CASSVQRWGTDTQYF. The CDR3 DNA reads as TGTGCCAGCAGCGTACAAAGGTGGGGCACAGATACGCAGTATTTT.